This record concerns one TCR beta chain sequence. The clone's antigen remains unknown. The record has no base qualities; no much larger clone is one base away. The sample originates from a study of OX40 agonist ivuxolimab in advanced cancers. Regarding the research as a whole: The costimulatory receptor OX40 (CD134) was targeted by ivuxolimab, a fully human IgG2 agonistic monoclonal antibody. Prior anti-PD-1, anti-PD-L1 or anti-CTLA-4 therapy was permitted, and approximately 42% of dose-escalation patients had received checkpoint inhibitors. The purpose of peripheral TCRbeta sequencing was to test whether ivuxolimab changed TCR sequence diversity and led to clonal T-cell expansion. Of the roughly 54 patients in dose escalation, some 20 had hepatocellular carcinoma, around 15 had melanoma, 9 had renal cell carcinoma and 9 had head and neck cancer. A male proportion of about 79% and a mean age of approximately 61 years, ranging from about 20 to 85, were recorded for the dose-escalation cohort. Partial responses occurred in three dose-escalation patients: two with cutaneous melanoma and one with hepatocellular carcinoma. Intravenous ivuxolimab was administered to patients every 2 weeks at six dose levels: 0.01, 0.1, 0.3, 1.5, 3 and 10 mg/kg. The paper describes the monotherapy dose-escalation part (N of about 50 patients) of the phase I trial of ivuxolimab. Here is what the overall study found, with its caveats: At doses of 0.1 to 3.0 mg/kg, clonal expansion of both CD4+ and CD8+ T cells in blood was seen between baseline and week 6. Low levels of normalized T-cell clonal expansion were also seen in some patients who did not respond. In the 0.1-3.0 mg/kg groups, partial responders had among the lowest normalized peripheral clonal expansion, particularly in CD8+ T cells. After ivuxolimab, CD8+ T cells had more expanded clones than CD4+ T cells on average. Antigen specificity was not determined for the clonally expanded peripheral T cells.

Genomic DNA was extracted from sorted cells for sequencing of the TCRbeta CDR3 region. The immunoSEQ Assay was used for sequencing of TCRbeta CDR3 regions. TCRdb took over this immuneACCESS table, retaining in-frame rearrangements with V and J assigned. Such tables are incomplete; in checked studies, under half of the missing clones stem from an unresolved V gene, and the remainder is unexplained. This sample is represented by around 88,000 clones; 92% of them were singletons. The ten largest account for around 0.54% of the sample. V drops 7 bases and J drops 8 bases, leaving 23 bases in between. The germline V gene specifies MNHEY as CDR1 and SVGAGI as CDR2. The CDR3 sequence holds 15 residues, the cysteine and phenylalanine included. Only the CDR3 portion is preserved as DNA: 45 bases, with reading frame beginning at the first base. The trial excluded patients who had a history of autoimmune disease or were on systemic immunosuppression. Peripheral blood for TCR sequencing was drawn from every dose cohort at baseline, at cycle 4 day 1 and at cycle 7 day 1. The samples were taken from a phase I, first-in-human, multicenter, open-label dose-escalation trial of ivuxolimab. Adults with locally advanced or metastatic melanoma, renal cell, hepatocellular, or head and neck squamous cell carcinoma were enrolled in the trial. CD4+ and CD8+ T cells were sorted separately from peripheral blood before TCR sequencing.

The sequence was collected from an adult with an advanced solid tumor such as melanoma, head and neck, liver or kidney cancer. Sequenced material: CD4+ or CD8+ T cells sorted from blood, taken in a trial of the OX40 agonist ivuxolimab. In this chain, TRBV6-5 is recombined with TRBJ1-1, with TRBD1 tentatively as D gene (6 bases match). The encoded CDR3 is CASTQGHGGAIEAFF. The DNA is TGTGCCAGCACCCAGGGACACGGCGGGGCTATCGAAGCTTTCTTT.